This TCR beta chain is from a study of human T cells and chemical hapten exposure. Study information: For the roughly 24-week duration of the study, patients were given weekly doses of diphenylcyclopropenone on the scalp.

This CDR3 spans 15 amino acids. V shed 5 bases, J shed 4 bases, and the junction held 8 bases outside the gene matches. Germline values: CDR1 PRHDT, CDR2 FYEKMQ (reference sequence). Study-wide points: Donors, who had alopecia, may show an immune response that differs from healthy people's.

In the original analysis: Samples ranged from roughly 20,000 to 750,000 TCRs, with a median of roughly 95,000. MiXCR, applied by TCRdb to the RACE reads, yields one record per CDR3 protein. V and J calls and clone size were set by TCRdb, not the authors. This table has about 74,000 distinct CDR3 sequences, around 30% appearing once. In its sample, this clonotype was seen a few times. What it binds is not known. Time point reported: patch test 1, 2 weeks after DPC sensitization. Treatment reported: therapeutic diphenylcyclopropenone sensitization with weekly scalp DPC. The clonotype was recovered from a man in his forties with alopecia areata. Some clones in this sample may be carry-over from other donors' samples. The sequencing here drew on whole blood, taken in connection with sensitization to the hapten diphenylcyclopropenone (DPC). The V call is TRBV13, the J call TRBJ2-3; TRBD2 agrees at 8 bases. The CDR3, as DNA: TGTGCCAGCAGCCCAATCTCCGGGGGGGCAGATACGCAGTATTTT. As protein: CASSPISGGADTQYF. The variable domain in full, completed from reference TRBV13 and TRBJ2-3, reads AAGVIQSPRHLIKEKRETATLKCYPIPRHDTVYWYQQGPGQDPQFLISFYEKMQSDKGSIPDRFSAQQFSDYHSELNMSSLELGDSALYFCASSPISGGADTQYFGPGTRLTVL.